The present entry profiles one T cell receptor (beta chain) with its context. Its target is not known. At one end the junction does not follow the germline gene, possibly because of a read error. The sample belongs to a study of blood T cells in healthy people across ages. Study-level findings and limits: A greater number of naive CD4+ cells and higher diversity distinguished long-lived donors from aged donors.

Staff drew roughly 10 milliliters of peripheral blood from each donor. Through a sample-barcoded 5' primer and a J-beta primer mix, a second PCR was run for roughly 7 to 12 cycles. TCRdb ran MiXCR on the 5' RACE reads and lists one entry per CDR3 protein. The data show fewer than 1,000,000 distinct CDR3 sequences, around 50% seen once. The sequencing sample was made of blood. The clonotype comes from a man aged 80 or over in good health.

This CDR3 reads CAGSPSSYGYTF. CDR3 sequence (DNA): TGTGCCGGCAGCCCAAGCAGCTATGGCTACACCTTC. V is TRBV3-1 and J is TRBJ1-2, with D unresolved. Germline V gene data show CDR1 as LGHDT and CDR2 as YNNKEL (reference sequence). This CDR3 is 12 amino acids long. Looking up the rest from reference TRBV3-1 and TRBJ1-2 gives the full variable domain: DTAVSQTPKYLVTQMGNDKSIKCEQNLGHDTMYWYKQDSKKFLKIMFSYNNKELIINETVPNRFSPKSPDKAHLNLHINSLELGDSAVYFCAGSPSSYGYTFGSGTRLTVV.